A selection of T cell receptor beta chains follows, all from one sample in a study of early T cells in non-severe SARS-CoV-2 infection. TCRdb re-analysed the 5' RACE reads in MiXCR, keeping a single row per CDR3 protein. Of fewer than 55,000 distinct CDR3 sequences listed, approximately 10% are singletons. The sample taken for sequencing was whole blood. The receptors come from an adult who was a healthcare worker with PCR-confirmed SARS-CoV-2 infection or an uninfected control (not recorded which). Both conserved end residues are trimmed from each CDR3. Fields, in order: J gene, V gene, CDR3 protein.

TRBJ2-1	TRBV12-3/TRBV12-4	ASSFSLLYEQF
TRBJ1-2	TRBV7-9	ASSLGRGGYT
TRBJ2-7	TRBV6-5	ASSYSSPGDSYEQY
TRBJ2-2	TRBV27	ASSFYYGSSTGELF
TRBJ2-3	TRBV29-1	SAGRGDTQY
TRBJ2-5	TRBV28	ASSTSSRLGETQY
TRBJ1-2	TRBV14	ASSQGGGEAYT
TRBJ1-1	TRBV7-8	ASSLARNTEVF
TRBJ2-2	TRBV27	ASARGLNTGELF
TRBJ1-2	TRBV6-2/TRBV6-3	ASSSRRGQPVYGYT
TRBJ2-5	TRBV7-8	ASSVVETQETQY
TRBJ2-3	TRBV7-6	ASSLPSGSRTDTQY
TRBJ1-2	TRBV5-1	ASSYGTPGYGYT
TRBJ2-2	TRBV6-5	ASSSLGLGTGELF
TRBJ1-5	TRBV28	ASSLWNEGRNQPQH
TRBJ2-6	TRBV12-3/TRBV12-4	ASSGLQVGANVLT
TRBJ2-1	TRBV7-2	ASSRQASSYNEQF
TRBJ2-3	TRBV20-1	SAREGGTDTQY
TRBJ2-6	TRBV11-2	ASSSAGTEFYSGANVLT
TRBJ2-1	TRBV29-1	SGRGSSVNEQF
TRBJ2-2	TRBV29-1	SVEQPNTGELF
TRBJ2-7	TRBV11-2	ASSLTRTGTHEQY
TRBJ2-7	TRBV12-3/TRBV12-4	ASSSLTGRYYEQY
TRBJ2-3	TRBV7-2	ASGTGINTDTQY
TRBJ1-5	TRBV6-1	ASSDEWAMINSNQPQH
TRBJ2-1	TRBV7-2	ASRLAVPGEQF
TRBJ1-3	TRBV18	ASSPSNWNSENTIY
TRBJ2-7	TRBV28	ASRLGEHYEQY
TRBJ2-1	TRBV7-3	ASSLTGTGYNEQF
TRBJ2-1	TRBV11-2	ASSSTPSSYNEQF
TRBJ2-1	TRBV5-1	ASRTSGSYNEQF
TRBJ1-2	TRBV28	ASTSMGPGIYGYT
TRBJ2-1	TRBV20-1	SASDPRGASLGNEQF
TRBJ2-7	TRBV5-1	ASTRGGTNSYEQY
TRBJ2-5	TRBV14	ASSQTSGQETQY
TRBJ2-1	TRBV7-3	ASSPGAGGTEQF
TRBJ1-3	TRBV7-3	ASSDPGRSGNTIY
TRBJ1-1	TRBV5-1	ASSARDSEAF
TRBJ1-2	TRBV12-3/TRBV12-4	ANSLEGTGSGYT
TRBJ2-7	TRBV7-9	ASSLGLAVEQY
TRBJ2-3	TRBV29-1	SVDPYGTGEDTQY
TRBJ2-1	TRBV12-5	ASGLVTGRDRGPEQF
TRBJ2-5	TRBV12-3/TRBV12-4	ASSLNGEETQY
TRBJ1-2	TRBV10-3	AISDVPLDGYT
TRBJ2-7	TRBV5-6	ASSLGWLSEQY
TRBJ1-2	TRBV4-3	ASSQSTRAFGYGYT
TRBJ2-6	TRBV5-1	ASAGANVLT
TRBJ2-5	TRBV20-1	SATIGGGNQETQY
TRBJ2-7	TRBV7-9	ASSLQGPTYEQY
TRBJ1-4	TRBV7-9	ASSPGGLKEKLF
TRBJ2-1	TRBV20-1	SALAGDRHTRNEQF
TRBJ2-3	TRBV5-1	ASSPRTDTQY